The clone carrying this TCR beta chain was counted ten times or more. The source of the sample is a study of read filtering for tumor transcriptome and immune sequencing. Study context: Patients were 17 male and some 15 female, mean age 65.9 years, range about 47 to 85. RNA-seq yielded only about 75 to 1,400 TCR reads, IR-seq about 4 to 10.27 million.

V was cut by 2 bases and J by 1 base, with 9 bases left in between. The CDR3 sequence is 15 residues long. Germline-derived CDR1 and CDR2 are KGHSH and LQKENI. From 300 to 450 ng of RNA, a library with molecular barcoded alpha/delta and beta/gamma adaptors was made. TCRdb recomputed calls from the reads with MiXCR, one row per CDR3 protein. The sample contains about 58,000 distinct CDR3 sequences, over 9% of which appear only once. The sample was a population of CD138-negative cells sorted from bone marrow. This sequence joins TRBV18 and TRBJ1-5, with a weak D call TRBD1 (6 bases). The source of this sequence is a donor over 35 with multiple myeloma. The CDR3 is CASSPSRGSNQPQHF. In DNA, the CDR3 is TGTGCCAGCTCACCATCAAGGGGGAGCAATCAGCCCCAGCATTTT.